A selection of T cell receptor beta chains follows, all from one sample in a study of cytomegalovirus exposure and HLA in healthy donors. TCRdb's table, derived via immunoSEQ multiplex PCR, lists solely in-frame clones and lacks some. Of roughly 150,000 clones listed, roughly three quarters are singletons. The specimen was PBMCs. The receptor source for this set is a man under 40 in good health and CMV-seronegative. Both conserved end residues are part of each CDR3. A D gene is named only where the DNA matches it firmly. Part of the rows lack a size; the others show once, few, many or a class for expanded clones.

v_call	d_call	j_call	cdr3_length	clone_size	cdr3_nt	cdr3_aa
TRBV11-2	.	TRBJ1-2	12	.	TGTGCCAGCAGCTTCGAGGGTTCAGGCTACACCTTC	CASSFEGSGYTF
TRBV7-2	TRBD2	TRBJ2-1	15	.	TGTGCCAGCAGCCACCGAGTAGCGGGGAACAATGAGCAGTTCTTC	CASSHRVAGNNEQFF
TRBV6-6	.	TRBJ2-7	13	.	TGTGCCAGCAGAGACTGGCGGAGCTACGAGCAGTACTTC	CASRDWRSYEQYF
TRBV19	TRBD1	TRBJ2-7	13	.	TGTGCCAGTAGTGCGACAGGGCCGCGGGAGCAGTACTTC	CASSATGPREQYF
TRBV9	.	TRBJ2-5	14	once	TGTGCCAGCTCCCGCGGGATAGAGGGAGAGACCCAGTACTTC	CASSRGIEGETQYF
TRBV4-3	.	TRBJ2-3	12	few	TGCGCCAGAGGAGGGGGCACAGATACGCAGTATTTT	CARGGGTDTQYF
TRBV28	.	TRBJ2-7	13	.	TGTGCCAGCAGATCGTGGGGGCGCAACGAGCAGTACTTC	CASRSWGRNEQYF
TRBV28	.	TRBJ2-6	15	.	TGTGCCAGCAGCCGCTGGGCCCTAAGAGCCAACGTCCTGACTTTC	CASSRWALRANVLTF
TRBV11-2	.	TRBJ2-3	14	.	TGTGCCAGCAGCTTAGCGGGAGTAGGAGATACGCAGTATTTT	CASSLAGVGDTQYF
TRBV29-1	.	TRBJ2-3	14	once	TGCAGCGCTCTCCTTAGACAGGCAACAGATACGCAGTATTTT	CSALLRQATDTQYF
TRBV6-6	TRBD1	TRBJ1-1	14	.	TGTGCCAGCACTACCAGGGGGTCGGGCACTGAAGCTTTCTTT	CASTTRGSGTEAFF
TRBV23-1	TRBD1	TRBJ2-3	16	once	TGCGCCAGCAGTCAACTCCGGGACAGGGTCACAGATACGCAGTATTTT	CASSQLRDRVTDTQYF
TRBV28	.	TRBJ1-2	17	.	TGTGCCAGCAGTTTCATCTCGGGCCAGGGCATCGGCTATGGCTACACCTTC	CASSFISGQGIGYGYTF
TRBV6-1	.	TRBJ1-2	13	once	TGTGCCAGCATTAAGGGGGGGGGAGAAGGCTACACCTTC	CASIKGGGEGYTF
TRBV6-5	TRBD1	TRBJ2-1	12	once	TGTGCCAGCGGGGACAGGTACAATGAGCAGTTCTTC	CASGDRYNEQFF
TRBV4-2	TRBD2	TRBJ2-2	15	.	TGTGCCAGCAGCCAAGTAACTAGCGGGAGTGGGGAGCTGTTTTTT	CASSQVTSGSGELFF
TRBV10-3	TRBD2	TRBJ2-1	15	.	TGTGCCACAAGGAAGGGGACTAGCATCGGCTATGAGCAGTTCTTC	CATRKGTSIGYEQFF
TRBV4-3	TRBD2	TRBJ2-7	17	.	TGCGCCAGCAGCCAAGACGGCGGAGCGGGAGGACCCTACGAGCAGTACTTC	CASSQDGGAGGPYEQYF
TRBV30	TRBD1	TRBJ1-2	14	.	TGTGCGCAGTACAGGGGACGGAGTAACTATGGCTACACCTTC	CAQYRGRSNYGYTF
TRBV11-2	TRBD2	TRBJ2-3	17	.	TGTGCCAGCAGCTTAGCTGGGCGGGAGAGAGGAGCAGATACGCAGTATTTT	CASSLAGRERGADTQYF
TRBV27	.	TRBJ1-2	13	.	TGTGCCAGCAGTTCGGGGGGGCCCTATGGCTACACCTTC	CASSSGGPYGYTF
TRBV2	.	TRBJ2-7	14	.	TGTGCCAGCAATCTTGATCTCCCGGGGGACGAGCAGTACTTC	CASNLDLPGDEQYF
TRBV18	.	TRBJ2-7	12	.	TGTGCCAGCTCACCATCTCGGGACGAGCAGTACTTC	CASSPSRDEQYF
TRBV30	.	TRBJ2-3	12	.	TGTGCCTGGTTGACTTATACAGATACGCAGTATTTT	CAWLTYTDTQYF
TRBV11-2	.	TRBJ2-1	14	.	TGTGCCAGCAGCCTTTCGTTGGGCGGGAATGAGCAGTTCTTC	CASSLSLGGNEQFF